A selection of T cell receptor beta chains follows, all from one sample in a study of EBV T-cell therapy then PD-1 blockade in nasopharyngeal carcinoma. Their specific antigens are unknown. Clones were sequenced by immunoSEQ multiplex PCR, and TCRdb holds only the in-frame ones, with some missing. The sample lists around 22,000 clones, 82% occurring once. The specimen was CD8+ T cells from blood, collected at day -245 from a patient whose treatment included autologous EBV-specific T cells and nivolumab. All receptors derive from a man aged 40-50 years with nasopharyngeal carcinoma. CDR3s include the opening cysteine and the closing phenylalanine or tryptophan. The order of the fields is D gene, clone size, V gene, J gene, CDR3 protein, CDR3 DNA. D genes are given only for firm matches. Not all rows give a size; the values are once, few, many and, for expanded clones, a class.

D gene: TRBD2; clone size: -; V gene: TRBV7-3; J gene: TRBJ2-1; CDR3 protein: CASRLAGNTHEQFF; CDR3 DNA: TGTGCCAGCAGACTAGCGGGGAATACGCATGAGCAGTTCTTC
D gene: -; clone size: -; V gene: TRBV5-8; J gene: TRBJ1-2; CDR3 protein: CASSIGRINYGYTF; CDR3 DNA: TGTGCCAGCAGCATCGGACGGATAAACTATGGCTACACCTTC
D gene: -; clone size: -; V gene: TRBV5-1; J gene: TRBJ1-1; CDR3 protein: CASSRAPNTEAFF; CDR3 DNA: TGCGCCAGCAGCAGGGCCCCGAACACTGAAGCTTTCTTT
D gene: -; clone size: -; V gene: TRBV7-6; J gene: TRBJ2-2; CDR3 protein: CASSLERGATGELFF; CDR3 DNA: TGTGCCAGCAGCTTAGAACGGGGGGCCACCGGGGAGCTGTTTTTT
D gene: TRBD1; clone size: -; V gene: TRBV9; J gene: TRBJ2-7; CDR3 protein: CASSKGQDEQYF; CDR3 DNA: TGTGCCAGCAGCAAGGGACAGGACGAGCAGTACTTC
D gene: -; clone size: -; V gene: TRBV10-3; J gene: TRBJ1-2; CDR3 protein: CAISDPKGSNYGYTF; CDR3 DNA: TGTGCCATCAGTGACCCGAAAGGGAGTAACTATGGCTACACCTTC
D gene: -; clone size: -; V gene: TRBV4-1; J gene: TRBJ2-3; CDR3 protein: CASSGEPRSTDTQYF; CDR3 DNA: TGCGCCAGCAGCGGAGAACCAAGAAGCACAGATACGCAGTATTTT
D gene: -; clone size: -; V gene: TRBV7-8; J gene: TRBJ2-1; CDR3 protein: CASSSILGREQFF; CDR3 DNA: TGTGCCAGCAGCTCGATACTAGGCCGGGAGCAGTTCTTC
D gene: -; clone size: -; V gene: TRBV6-6; J gene: TRBJ1-1; CDR3 protein: CASSKTRVNTEAFF; CDR3 DNA: TGTGCCAGCAGTAAAACCAGGGTGAACACTGAAGCTTTCTTT
D gene: -; clone size: few; V gene: TRBV27; J gene: TRBJ1-6; CDR3 protein: CASRAEGVRSPLHF; CDR3 DNA: TGTGCCAGCAGGGCTGAGGGCGTCAGATCACCCCTCCACTTT
D gene: -; clone size: -; V gene: TRBV7-9; J gene: TRBJ1-2; CDR3 protein: CASSFERGVGYGYTF; CDR3 DNA: TGTGCCAGCAGCTTCGAGAGGGGAGTAGGCTATGGCTACACCTTC
D gene: -; clone size: -; V gene: TRBV4-3; J gene: TRBJ1-3; CDR3 protein: CASSPRGGELAGNTIYF; CDR3 DNA: TGCGCCAGCAGCCCTCGGGGAGGGGAGCTTGCTGGAAACACCATATATTTT
D gene: -; clone size: -; V gene: TRBV9; J gene: TRBJ2-3; CDR3 protein: CASSVNPDTQYF; CDR3 DNA: TGTGCCAGCAGCGTGAACCCCGATACGCAGTATTTT
D gene: -; clone size: -; V gene: TRBV15; J gene: TRBJ2-1; CDR3 protein: CATSPLGGGSYNEQFF; CDR3 DNA: TGTGCCACCAGCCCACTCGGCGGGGGCTCTTACAATGAGCAGTTCTTC
D gene: -; clone size: once; V gene: TRBV5-1; J gene: TRBJ2-6; CDR3 protein: CASSPWGDSTGANVLTF; CDR3 DNA: TGCGCCAGCAGCCCGTGGGGGGACAGTACCGGGGCCAACGTCCTGACTTTC
D gene: -; clone size: medium-sized; V gene: TRBV27; J gene: TRBJ2-7; CDR3 protein: CASSFGVGEQYF; CDR3 DNA: TGTGCCAGCAGTTTCGGGGTCGGCGAGCAGTACTTC
D gene: -; clone size: -; V gene: TRBV11-3; J gene: TRBJ1-1; CDR3 protein: CASSLSGFEAFF; CDR3 DNA: TGTGCCAGCAGCCTCTCAGGATTTGAAGCTTTCTTT
D gene: -; clone size: -; V gene: TRBV2; J gene: TRBJ1-5; CDR3 protein: CASSEHDGIYSNQPQHF; CDR3 DNA: TGTGCCAGCAGTGAACACGATGGGATATATAGCAATCAGCCCCAGCATTTT
D gene: -; clone size: once; V gene: TRBV27; J gene: TRBJ2-5; CDR3 protein: CASSSPKGTQYF; CDR3 DNA: TGTGCCAGCTCCAGTCCAAAGGGGACCCAGTACTTC
D gene: -; clone size: -; V gene: TRBV6-2/TRBV6-3; J gene: TRBJ2-7; CDR3 protein: CASSYSGGLDEQYF; CDR3 DNA: TGTGCCAGCAGTTACTCTGGGGGGCTGGACGAGCAGTACTTC
D gene: TRBD1; clone size: -; V gene: TRBV5-4; J gene: TRBJ2-7; CDR3 protein: CASSPVTGSAYEQYF; CDR3 DNA: TGTGCCAGCAGCCCGGTGACAGGGTCGGCCTACGAGCAGTACTTC
D gene: TRBD1; clone size: -; V gene: TRBV18; J gene: TRBJ1-6; CDR3 protein: CASSPKGGRYNSPLHF; CDR3 DNA: TGTGCCAGCTCACCAAAAGGGGGCAGGTATAATTCACCCCTCCACTTT
D gene: TRBD1; clone size: -; V gene: TRBV4-1; J gene: TRBJ2-7; CDR3 protein: CASSQGDRGSYEQYF; CDR3 DNA: TGCGCCAGCAGCCAAGGGGACAGGGGCTCCTACGAGCAGTACTTC
D gene: -; clone size: -; V gene: TRBV9; J gene: TRBJ2-3; CDR3 protein: CASSSGQASTDTQYF; CDR3 DNA: TGTGCCAGCAGCTCGGGGCAGGCGAGCACAGATACGCAGTATTTT
D gene: -; clone size: -; V gene: TRBV6-5; J gene: TRBJ2-1; CDR3 protein: CASSPPRGFYNEQFF; CDR3 DNA: TGTGCCAGCAGTCCACCGAGGGGTTTCTACAATGAGCAGTTCTTC
D gene: -; clone size: -; V gene: TRBV9; J gene: TRBJ2-6; CDR3 protein: CASSVGGYPGANVLTF; CDR3 DNA: TGTGCCAGCAGCGTAGGGGGTTACCCTGGGGCCAACGTCCTGACTTTC
D gene: -; clone size: -; V gene: TRBV2; J gene: TRBJ2-3; CDR3 protein: CASSEGKWDISTDTQYF; CDR3 DNA: TGTGCCAGCAGTGAAGGAAAATGGGACATTAGCACAGATACGCAGTATTTT
D gene: -; clone size: once; V gene: TRBV10-3; J gene: TRBJ1-6; CDR3 protein: CAISDNSYNSPLHF; CDR3 DNA: TGTGCCATCAGTGATAACTCCTATAATTCACCCCTCCACTTT
D gene: -; clone size: -; V gene: TRBV4-1; J gene: TRBJ1-5; CDR3 protein: CASSQVETAYSNQPQHF; CDR3 DNA: TGCGCCAGCAGCCAAGTGGAGACAGCTTATAGCAATCAGCCCCAGCATTTT
D gene: TRBD1; clone size: -; V gene: TRBV7-9; J gene: TRBJ2-7; CDR3 protein: CASSLGTGYYEQYF; CDR3 DNA: TGTGCCAGCAGCTTAGGGACAGGATACTACGAGCAGTACTTC
D gene: -; clone size: -; V gene: TRBV15; J gene: TRBJ1-6; CDR3 protein: CATSRDFREPLHF; CDR3 DNA: TGTGCCACCAGCAGAGATTTTAGGGAACCCCTCCACTTT
D gene: -; clone size: -; V gene: TRBV5-6; J gene: TRBJ2-1; CDR3 protein: CASSFRRGSNYNEQFF; CDR3 DNA: TGTGCCAGCAGCTTTCGGAGGGGAAGTAACTACAATGAGCAGTTCTTC
D gene: -; clone size: -; V gene: TRBV7-4; J gene: TRBJ2-2; CDR3 protein: CASSPSDSPWNTGELFF; CDR3 DNA: TGTGCCAGCAGCCCCTCGGACAGCCCTTGGAACACCGGGGAGCTGTTTTTT
D gene: -; clone size: -; V gene: TRBV6-4; J gene: TRBJ2-1; CDR3 protein: CASSDSTGGPGKQFF; CDR3 DNA: TGTGCCAGCAGTGACTCGACCGGGGGCCCAGGGAAGCAGTTCTTC
D gene: TRBD2; clone size: -; V gene: TRBV15; J gene: TRBJ2-2; CDR3 protein: CATSRTREPSTGELFF; CDR3 DNA: TGTGCCACCAGCCGGACGCGGGAGCCATCCACCGGGGAGCTGTTTTTT
D gene: -; clone size: -; V gene: TRBV6-4; J gene: TRBJ2-1; CDR3 protein: CASSEGPHNEQFF; CDR3 DNA: TGTGCCAGCAGTGAGGGACCGCACAATGAGCAGTTCTTC
D gene: TRBD1; clone size: -; V gene: TRBV9; J gene: TRBJ2-7; CDR3 protein: CASSVAGTGLYEQYF; CDR3 DNA: TGTGCCAGCAGCGTAGCCGGGACAGGGCTATACGAGCAGTACTTC
D gene: -; clone size: -; V gene: TRBV27; J gene: TRBJ2-5; CDR3 protein: CASGVGTQYF; CDR3 DNA: TGTGCCAGCGGGGTTGGGACCCAGTACTTC
D gene: -; clone size: -; V gene: TRBV6-6; J gene: TRBJ2-6; CDR3 protein: CASPRRSGANVLTF; CDR3 DNA: TGTGCCAGCCCCCGGAGGTCTGGGGCCAACGTCCTGACTTTC
D gene: TRBD2; clone size: -; V gene: TRBV7-3; J gene: TRBJ2-2; CDR3 protein: CASTPMSGGADTGELFF; CDR3 DNA: TGTGCCAGCACCCCCATGAGCGGGGGGGCGGATACCGGGGAGCTGTTTTTT
D gene: TRBD1; clone size: -; V gene: TRBV29-1; J gene: TRBJ2-7; CDR3 protein: CSVEDRGLSYEQYF; CDR3 DNA: TGCAGCGTAGAGGACAGGGGGTTGTCCTACGAGCAGTACTTC
D gene: TRBD2; clone size: -; V gene: TRBV7-2; J gene: TRBJ2-1; CDR3 protein: CASSPAGGHNEQFF; CDR3 DNA: TGTGCCAGCAGCCCAGCGGGGGGACACAATGAGCAGTTCTTC
D gene: TRBD2; clone size: -; V gene: TRBV6-4; J gene: TRBJ2-3; CDR3 protein: CASSDSGGGLDTQYF; CDR3 DNA: TGTGCCAGCAGTGACTCGGGGGGGGGTCTCGATACGCAGTATTTT
D gene: TRBD1; clone size: -; V gene: TRBV20-1; J gene: TRBJ2-7; CDR3 protein: CSATDRGYEQYF; CDR3 DNA: TGCAGTGCTACTGACAGGGGCTACGAGCAGTACTTC
D gene: -; clone size: -; V gene: TRBV27; J gene: TRBJ1-1; CDR3 protein: CASRAGNTEAFF; CDR3 DNA: TGTGCCAGCAGAGCAGGCAACACTGAAGCTTTCTTT